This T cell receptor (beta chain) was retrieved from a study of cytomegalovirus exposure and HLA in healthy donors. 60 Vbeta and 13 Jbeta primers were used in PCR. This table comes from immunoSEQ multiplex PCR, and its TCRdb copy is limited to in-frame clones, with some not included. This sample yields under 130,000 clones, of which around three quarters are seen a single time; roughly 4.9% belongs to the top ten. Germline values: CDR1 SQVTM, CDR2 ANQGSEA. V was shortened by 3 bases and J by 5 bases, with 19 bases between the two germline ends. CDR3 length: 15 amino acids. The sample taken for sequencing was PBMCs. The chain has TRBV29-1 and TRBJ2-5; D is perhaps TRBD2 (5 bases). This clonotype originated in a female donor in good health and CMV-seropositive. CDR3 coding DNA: TGCAGCGTTGATGGGGTCGGTCCGGGGTGGGAGACCCAGTACTTC. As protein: CSVDGVGPGWETQYF.